A single sample is the source of the 11 T cell receptor beta chains below, sequenced in a study of blood T cell repertoires in COVID-19. Method: immunoSEQ multiplex PCR; TCRdb's copy keeps in-frame clones and lacks some. The profile covers about 200,000 clones, with roughly 85% appearing a single time and approximately 2% taken by the ten largest. Sample: peripheral blood. The origin of the receptors is a man aged 25-40 years who had recovered from COVID-19.

V usage is TRBV9 and J usage is TRBJ2-2; TRBD1 matches at 8 bases. Germline V CDR1 and CDR2: SGDLS, YYNGEE. V trimming: 0 bases; J trimming: 3 bases; junction bases outside the gene matches: 4. The CDR3 contains 16 residues. The CDR3 DNA reads TGTGCCAGCAGCGTAGGTGGGACAGGCTACACCGGGGAGCTGTTTTTT. It translates to CASSVGGTGYTGELFF.

The V gene is TRBV19, the J gene TRBJ2-2; tentatively, D is TRBD2 (5 bases). Germline lookup yields CDR1 LNHDA and CDR2 SQIVND (reference sequence). The V and J ends lost 9 bases and 0 bases respectively, with 17 bases between them. The CDR3 is 16 amino acids. The CDR3 DNA reads TGTGCCAGCCTTGTGTCCGGGGTAGCGAACACCGGGGAGCTGTTTTTT. Its translation is CASLVSGVANTGELFF.

The rearrangement joins TRBV30 to TRBJ1-2; maybe TRBD1 (5 bases). With 5 bases removed from V and 5 bases from J, the gap between germline ends came to 9 bases. There are 11 residues in the CDR3. CDR1 and CDR2 (germline): GTSNPN, SVGIG (reference sequence). CDR3 amino acids: CAWDRMYGYTF. For the CDR3, the DNA is TGTGCCTGGGACAGAATGTATGGCTACACCTTC.

The V call is TRBV10-2, the J call TRBJ1-1; no definite D call. The germline CDR1 and CDR2 sequences are WSHSY and SAAADI. Trimming shortened V by 10 bases and J by 5 bases, and 14 bases separated the two germline ends. The CDR3 is 12 residues long. In DNA, the CDR3 is TGCGCCACGGGTTATGGGAGGACTGAAGCTTTCTTT. It is translated as CATGYGRTEAFF.

Note on this clone: Different DNA sequences within this sample yield the same CDR3. The chain is built from TRBV12-3 or TRBV12-4 and TRBJ1-1; D is perhaps TRBD1 (5 bases). The V end was cut by 3 bases, the J end by 5 bases, with 10 bases between. The CDR3 consists of 13 residues. The CDR3 region has the DNA TGTGCCAGCAGTTTGGGGGGGGGTACTGAAGCTTTCTTT. It specifies CASSLGGGTEAFF.

The V call is TRBV11-2, the J call TRBJ2-3; D perhaps matches TRBD2 (7 bases). V was clipped by 5 bases and J by 0 bases, with 15 bases between them. This CDR3 comprises 16 residues. Germline V gene lookup returns CDR1 SGHAT and CDR2 FQNNGV. CDR3 residues: CASSVGGAASTDTQYF. CDR3 in DNA: TGTGCCAGCAGCGTGGGGGGGGCCGCTAGCACAGATACGCAGTATTTT.

CDR3 residues: CASRDTPNSNQPQHF. In DNA, the CDR3 is TGTGCCAGCCGGGACACCCCAAATAGCAATCAGCCCCAGCATTTT. The chain recombines TRBV28 with TRBJ1-5, with TRBD1 as a possible D gene (6 bases). V dropped 8 bases and J dropped 0 bases, with 14 bases sitting between them. Germline V gene lookup returns CDR1 MDHEN and CDR2 SYDVKM. The CDR3 covers 15 residues.

The rearrangement joins TRBV6-5 to TRBJ2-1, with 11 nucleotides matching TRBD2. V dropped 6 bases and J dropped 10; count of bases not matched to a gene: 11. The CDR3 has 15 amino acids. Germline assignment: CDR1 MNHEY and CDR2 SVGAGI. The CDR3: CASSTTSGGSGEQFF. DNA of the CDR3: TGTGCCAGCAGCACCACTAGCGGGGGTTCCGGGGAGCAGTTCTTC.

The chain is built from TRBV5-4 and TRBJ2-1, with 8 bases fitting TRBD2. Trimming cost V 1 base and J 7 bases; bases outside gene matches: 7. This CDR3 has 15 residues. Per the germline V gene, CDR1 is SGHNT and CDR2 is YYREEE (reference sequence). The CDR3 here is CASSLSGGAINEQFF. Written as DNA, the CDR3 is TGTGCCAGCAGCTTGTCGGGGGGGGCCATAAATGAGCAGTTCTTC. The full variable domain, completed using reference TRBV5-4 and TRBJ2-1, is ETGVTQSPTHLIKTRGQQVTLRCSSQSGHNTVSWYQQALGQGPQFIFQYYREEENGRGNFPPRFSGLQFPNYSSELNVNALELDDSALYLCASSLSGGAINEQFFGPGTRLTVL.

This clone was found once. The rearrangement links TRBV6-5 to TRBJ1-4; no reliable D call. V was pared by 6 bases and J by 0 bases, with 11 bases between. The CDR3 is 15 residues long. Germline CDR1 reads MNHEY; CDR2 reads SVGAGI. The CDR3 DNA is TGTGCCAGCAGGTTGGAGTTTGCAACTAATGAAAAACTGTTTTTT. Its protein is CASRLEFATNEKLFF.

The V gene is TRBV10-2, the J gene TRBJ1-5; TRBD1 is a possible D gene (6 bases). V was pared by 9 bases and J by 6 bases, with 18 bases between. Germline V gives CDR1 WSHSY, CDR2 SAAADI. The CDR3 consists of 14 residues. CDR3 sequence: CASWEGTPGQPQHF. CDR3 DNA sequence: TGCGCCAGTTGGGAAGGGACACCAGGTCAGCCCCAGCATTTT.